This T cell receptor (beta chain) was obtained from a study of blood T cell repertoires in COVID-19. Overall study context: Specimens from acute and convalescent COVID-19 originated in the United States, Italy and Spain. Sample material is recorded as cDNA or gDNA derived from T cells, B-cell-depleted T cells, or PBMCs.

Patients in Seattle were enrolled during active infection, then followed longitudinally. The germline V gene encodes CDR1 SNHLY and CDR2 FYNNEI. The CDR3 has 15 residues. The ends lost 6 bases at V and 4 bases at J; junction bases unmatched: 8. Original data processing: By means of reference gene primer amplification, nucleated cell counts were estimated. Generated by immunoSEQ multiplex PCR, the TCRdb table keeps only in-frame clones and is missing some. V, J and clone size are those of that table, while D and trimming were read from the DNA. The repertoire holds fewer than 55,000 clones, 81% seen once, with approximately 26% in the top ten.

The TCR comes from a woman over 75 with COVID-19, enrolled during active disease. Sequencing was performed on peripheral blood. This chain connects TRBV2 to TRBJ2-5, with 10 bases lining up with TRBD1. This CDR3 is CASRPGQGRGETQYF. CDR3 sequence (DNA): TGTGCCAGCAGACCGGGACAGGGGCGGGGAGAGACCCAGTACTTC. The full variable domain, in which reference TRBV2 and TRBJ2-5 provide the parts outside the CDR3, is EPEVTQTPSHQVTQMGQEVILRCVPISNHLYFYWYRQILGQKVEFLVSFYNNEISEKSEIFDDQFSVERPDGSNFTLKIRSTKLEDSAMYFCASRPGQGRGETQYFGPGTRLLVL.